A selection of T cell receptor beta chains follows, all from one sample in a study of blood T cells in healthy people across ages. TCRdb redid the calling of the 5' RACE reads with MiXCR, one entry per CDR3 protein. The data hold about 1.4 million distinct CDR3 sequences, with 59% observed a single time. Source material: blood. The receptors here all came from a young man in good health. CDR3s include the opening cysteine and the closing phenylalanine or tryptophan. Expanded clones get a size class; other rows say once, few or many, or leave the size out.

j_call | clone_size | v_call | cdr3_aa
TRBJ2-1 | . | TRBV7-2 | CASSQRGAGTGVYNEQFF
TRBJ2-3 | many | TRBV29-1 | CSVWGTAGETQYF
TRBJ2-7 | . | TRBV13 | CTSSHGGTLSYEQYF
TRBJ1-1 | . | TRBV4-1 | CASTPPWGTEAFF
TRBJ2-1 | . | TRBV7-2 | CASSLRGLAGSSYNEQFF
TRBJ2-1 | few | TRBV6-2/TRBV6-3 | CASSYPGLYNEQFF
TRBJ1-2 | few | TRBV15 | CATSRDDRTPNYGYTF
TRBJ2-7 | . | TRBV7-6 | CASSLTLGTLKSYEQYF
TRBJ2-1 | . | TRBV7-2 | CASSLGAALGYEQFF
TRBJ2-3 | . | TRBV11-2 | CASRTGPDTQYF
TRBJ1-4 | . | TRBV7-2 | CASSLGQVKAPPIEKLFF
TRBJ2-5 | . | TRBV10-3 | CAITPSAQETQYF
TRBJ2-1 | few | TRBV20-1 | CSARGGDSYNEQFF
TRBJ1-2 | . | TRBV20-1 | CSARARIPIYGYTF
TRBJ1-4 | . | TRBV11-2 | CASSLVRRVCKKLFF
TRBJ2-3 | . | TRBV6-2/TRBV6-3 | CASSFRQGPSTDTQYF
TRBJ2-2 | once | TRBV27 | CASSLGLAVNTGELFF
TRBJ1-4 | . | TRBV7-9 | CATIEDEKLFF
TRBJ2-1 | . | TRBV4-1 | CASSQEGQGLNEQFF
TRBJ2-6 | . | TRBV6-2/TRBV6-3 | CASSSVRSGANVLTF
. | . | TRBV9 | CASSIDPVDEQYF
TRBJ2-5 | few | TRBV7-9 | CASKFQGEETQYF
TRBJ2-5 | . | TRBV10-3 | CASGGPKETQYF
TRBJ2-7 | . | TRBV20-1 | CSGVSSYEQYF
TRBJ2-7 | few | TRBV3-1 | CASSQAHMGQGVSYEQYF
TRBJ2-1 | . | TRBV7-9 | CASRRVVDPNEQFF
TRBJ2-1 | . | TRBV7-2 | CASTFGGATYNEQFF
TRBJ2-1 | once | TRBV13 | CASSFGTSGRASYNEQFF
TRBJ2-7 | few | TRBV12-3/TRBV12-4 | CASGGRAYEQYF
TRBJ2-3 | . | TRBV4-3 | CASSRSAASTDTQYF
TRBJ2-1 | . | TRBV28 | CASSPRTGTGNEQFF
. | . | TRBV18 | CASSPRTSGGAYEQYF
TRBJ1-6 | . | TRBV14 | CASSTTGGGSPLHF
TRBJ2-1 | few | TRBV5-1 | CASSYESRGNEQFF
TRBJ2-5 | . | TRBV3-1 | CASSSLAGIETQYF
TRBJ1-1 | . | TRBV5-1 | CASRTDPSRGAEAFF
TRBJ2-1 | few | TRBV5-1 | CASSPPGTSGSYNEQFF
TRBJ2-1 | few | TRBV20-1 | CSARENNEQFF
TRBJ2-1 | . | TRBV12-3/TRBV12-4 | CASTTRTGGWVVEFF
TRBJ2-1 | . | TRBV5-1 | CASSLGTDHNEQFF
TRBJ2-3 | . | TRBV6-1 | CASTPTGRGTQYF